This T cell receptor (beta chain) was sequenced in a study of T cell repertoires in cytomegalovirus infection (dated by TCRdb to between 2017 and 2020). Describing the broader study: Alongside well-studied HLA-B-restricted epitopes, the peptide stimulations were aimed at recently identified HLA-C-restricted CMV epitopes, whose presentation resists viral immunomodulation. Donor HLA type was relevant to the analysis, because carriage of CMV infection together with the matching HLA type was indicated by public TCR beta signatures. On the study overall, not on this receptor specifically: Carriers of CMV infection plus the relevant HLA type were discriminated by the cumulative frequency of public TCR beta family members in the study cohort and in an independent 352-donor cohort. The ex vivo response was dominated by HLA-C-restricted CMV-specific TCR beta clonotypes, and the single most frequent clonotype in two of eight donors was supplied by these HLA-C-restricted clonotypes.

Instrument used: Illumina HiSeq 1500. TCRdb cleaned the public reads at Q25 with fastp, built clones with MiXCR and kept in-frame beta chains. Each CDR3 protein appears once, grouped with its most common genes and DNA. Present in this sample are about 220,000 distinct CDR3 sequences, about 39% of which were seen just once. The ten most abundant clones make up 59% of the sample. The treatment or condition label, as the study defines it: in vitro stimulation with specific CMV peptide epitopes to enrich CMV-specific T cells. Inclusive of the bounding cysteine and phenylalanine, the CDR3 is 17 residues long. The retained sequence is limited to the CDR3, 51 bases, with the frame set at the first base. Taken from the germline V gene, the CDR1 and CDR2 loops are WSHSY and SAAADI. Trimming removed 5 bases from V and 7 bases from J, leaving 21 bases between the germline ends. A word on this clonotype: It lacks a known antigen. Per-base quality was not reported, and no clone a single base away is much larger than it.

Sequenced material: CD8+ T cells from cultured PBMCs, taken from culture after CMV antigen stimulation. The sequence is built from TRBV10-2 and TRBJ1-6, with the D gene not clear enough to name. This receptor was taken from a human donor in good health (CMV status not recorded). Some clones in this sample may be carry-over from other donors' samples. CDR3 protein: CASSRSTYMGWNSPLHF. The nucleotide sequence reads TGCGCCAGCAGTCGGTCCACATATATGGGCTGGAATTCACCCCTCCACTTT.